The 13 T cell receptor beta chains listed next were all sequenced from one sample in a study of blood T cell repertoires in COVID-19. The table came from immunoSEQ multiplex PCR; TCRdb's copy has only in-frame clones and leaves some out. The table shows roughly 80,000 clones, with 82% occurring only once. Sequencing was done on a sample of peripheral blood. The source of these receptors is a human donor in a cohort sampled during active COVID-19.

The V call is TRBV27, the J call TRBJ2-1; weak D call: TRBD1 (6 bases). This CDR3 region has 18 residues. The germline gives CDR1 MNHEY, CDR2 SMNVEV (reference sequence). Deletions cut 5 bases from V and 7 bases from J, with 27 bases between. CDR3 residues: CASSGEWTADERRNEQFF. The CDR3 nucleotides read TGTGCCAGCAGTGGAGAATGGACAGCAGATGAACGACGGAATGAGCAGTTCTTC.

The chain carries TRBV5-5 and TRBJ1-4; D remains ambiguous. CDR1 and CDR2 (germline): SGHKS, YYEKEE (reference sequence). The CDR3 contains 14 residues. V dropped 4 bases and J dropped 7 bases, with 14 bases sitting between them. For the CDR3, the DNA is TGTGCCAGCAGCCAAGAGGATCTGGGTGAAAAACTGTTTTTT. It encodes CASSQEDLGEKLFF.

This sequence joins TRBV3-1 (or the pseudogene TRBV3-2) and TRBJ1-4; 8 nucleotides line up with TRBD1. This CDR3 is 11 amino acids long. Germline assignment: CDR1 LGHDT and CDR2 YNNKEL (reference sequence). V gave up 3 bases and J gave up 16 bases; unmatched junction bases: 4. This CDR3 is CASSHAGGWFF. In DNA, the CDR3 is TGTGCCAGCAGCCACGCAGGGGGCTGGTTTTTT.

The rearrangement links TRBV3-1 (or the pseudogene TRBV3-2) to TRBJ2-5; D is unclear. Germline CDR1 and CDR2: LGHDT and YNNKEL (reference sequence). The germline V and J ends were trimmed by 1 base and 2 bases, with 11 bases remaining between them. This CDR3 comprises 15 residues. The CDR3 region has the DNA TGTGCCAGCAGCCAAGTGTCGCGGAAACAAGAGACCCAGTACTTC. This codes for CASSQVSRKQETQYF.

The V gene is TRBV6-1, the J gene TRBJ2-3; D gene ambiguous. V was cut by 3 bases and J by 2 bases, with 6 bases left in between. CDR1 and CDR2 from the germline V gene are MNHNS and SASEGT. The CDR3 is made up of 13 amino acids. The CDR3 spells CASSDPSTDTQYF. The CDR3 bases are TGTGCCAGCAGTGACCCGTCCACAGATACGCAGTATTTT.

The chain combines TRBV5-1 with TRBJ2-3; the match to TRBD2 covers 12 bases. J was trimmed by 2 bases and V by 4 bases; bases with no gene match: 8. The CDR3 loop spans 17 amino acids. From germline, CDR1 is SGHRS and CDR2 YFSETQ. CDR3 coding DNA: TGCGCCAGCAGCCGACTGACTAGCGGGGGTAACACAGATACGCAGTATTTT. Encoded protein: CASSRLTSGGNTDTQYF. The full variable domain, its missing parts supplied by reference TRBV5-1 and TRBJ2-3, is KAGVTQTPRYLIKTRGQQVTLSCSPISGHRSVSWYQQTPGQGLQFLFEYFSETQRNKGNFPGRFSGRQFSNSRSEMNVSTLELGDSALYLCASSRLTSGGNTDTQYFGPGTRLTVL.

This clone has a single count. V gene TRBV27 combines with J gene TRBJ2-3; weak D call: TRBD2 (6 bases). The ends were cut back, 2 bases at V and 4 bases at J, with 13 bases in the middle. The CDR3 sequence is 15 residues long. Looked up from germline, CDR1 is MNHEY and CDR2 is SMNVEV (reference sequence). The CDR3 reads CASSLSGPHADTQYF. The CDR3 region has the DNA TGTGCCAGCAGTTTAAGCGGGCCACACGCAGATACGCAGTATTTT.

This clone was seen once. The chain couples TRBV10-3 to TRBJ1-1; possibly TRBD1 for D (6 bases). CDR1 and CDR2 (germline): ENHRY, SYGVKD. The V end lost 3 bases, the J end lost 3 bases, and 11 bases lay between the germline ends. This CDR3 is built from 14 residues. The CDR3 DNA sequence: TGTGCCATCAGTGAATACAGGGTATACACTGAAGCTTTCTTT. Protein: CAISEYRVYTEAFF.

The chain is built from TRBV6-1 and TRBJ1-1; no definite D call. In germline, CDR1 is MNHNS, CDR2 SASEGT. The CDR3 loop spans 13 amino acids. Trimming pared 3 bases from V and 2 bases from J, leaving 7 bases between. The CDR3 protein is CASSDRRNTEAFF. Here the CDR3 DNA reads TGTGCCAGCAGTGACAGGCGAAACACTGAAGCTTTCTTT.

This chain joins TRBV14 and TRBJ2-6; D is unclear. CDR1 and CDR2 from the germline V gene are SGHDN and FVKESK. This CDR3 region has 16 residues. V shed 1 base and J shed 2 bases, with 9 bases lying between them. This chain's CDR3 is CASSQGYSPGANVLTF. The CDR3 DNA follows: TGTGCCAGCAGCCAAGGCTATTCCCCTGGGGCCAACGTCCTGACTTTC.

The chain carries TRBV7-9 and TRBJ1-2; TRBD1 aligns across 9 bases. The J segment lost 2 bases and the V segment lost 3 bases, leaving 4 bases of the junction unmatched. This CDR3 has 15 amino acids. The V gene's germline CDR1 is SEHNR and CDR2 FQNEAQ (reference sequence). CDR3 coding DNA: TGTGCCAGCAGCTTCCCCGGGACAGGGAACTATGGCTACACCTTC. Protein product: CASSFPGTGNYGYTF.

V gene TRBV5-1 combines with J gene TRBJ2-5; 16 bases agree with TRBD2. CDR3 length: 16 residues. Per the germline V gene, CDR1 is SGHRS and CDR2 is YFSETQ. J lost 5 bases, V lost 4 bases, and 5 bases had no gene match. The CDR3 nucleotides read TGCGCCAGCAGCGGGACTAGCGGGGGGGCCGGGGAGACCCAGTACTTC. Translation gives CASSGTSGGAGETQYF.

This rearrangement joins TRBV5-4 to TRBJ2-7; possible D gene TRBD1, 5 bases. CDR1 is SGHNT, CDR2 YYREEE, per germline (reference sequence). V was shortened by 2 bases and J by 3 bases, with 12 bases between the two germline ends. This CDR3 contains 14 residues. The CDR3 DNA is TGTGCCAGCAGCTTTTCGGCCAGGGACTACGAGCAGTACTTC. Translation: CASSFSARDYEQYF. The variable domain in full, with the rest retrieved from reference TRBV5-4 and TRBJ2-7, is ETGVTQSPTHLIKTRGQQVTLRCSSQSGHNTVSWYQQALGQGPQFIFQYYREEENGRGNFPPRFSGLQFPNYSSELNVNALELDDSALYLCASSFSARDYEQYFGPGTRLTVT.